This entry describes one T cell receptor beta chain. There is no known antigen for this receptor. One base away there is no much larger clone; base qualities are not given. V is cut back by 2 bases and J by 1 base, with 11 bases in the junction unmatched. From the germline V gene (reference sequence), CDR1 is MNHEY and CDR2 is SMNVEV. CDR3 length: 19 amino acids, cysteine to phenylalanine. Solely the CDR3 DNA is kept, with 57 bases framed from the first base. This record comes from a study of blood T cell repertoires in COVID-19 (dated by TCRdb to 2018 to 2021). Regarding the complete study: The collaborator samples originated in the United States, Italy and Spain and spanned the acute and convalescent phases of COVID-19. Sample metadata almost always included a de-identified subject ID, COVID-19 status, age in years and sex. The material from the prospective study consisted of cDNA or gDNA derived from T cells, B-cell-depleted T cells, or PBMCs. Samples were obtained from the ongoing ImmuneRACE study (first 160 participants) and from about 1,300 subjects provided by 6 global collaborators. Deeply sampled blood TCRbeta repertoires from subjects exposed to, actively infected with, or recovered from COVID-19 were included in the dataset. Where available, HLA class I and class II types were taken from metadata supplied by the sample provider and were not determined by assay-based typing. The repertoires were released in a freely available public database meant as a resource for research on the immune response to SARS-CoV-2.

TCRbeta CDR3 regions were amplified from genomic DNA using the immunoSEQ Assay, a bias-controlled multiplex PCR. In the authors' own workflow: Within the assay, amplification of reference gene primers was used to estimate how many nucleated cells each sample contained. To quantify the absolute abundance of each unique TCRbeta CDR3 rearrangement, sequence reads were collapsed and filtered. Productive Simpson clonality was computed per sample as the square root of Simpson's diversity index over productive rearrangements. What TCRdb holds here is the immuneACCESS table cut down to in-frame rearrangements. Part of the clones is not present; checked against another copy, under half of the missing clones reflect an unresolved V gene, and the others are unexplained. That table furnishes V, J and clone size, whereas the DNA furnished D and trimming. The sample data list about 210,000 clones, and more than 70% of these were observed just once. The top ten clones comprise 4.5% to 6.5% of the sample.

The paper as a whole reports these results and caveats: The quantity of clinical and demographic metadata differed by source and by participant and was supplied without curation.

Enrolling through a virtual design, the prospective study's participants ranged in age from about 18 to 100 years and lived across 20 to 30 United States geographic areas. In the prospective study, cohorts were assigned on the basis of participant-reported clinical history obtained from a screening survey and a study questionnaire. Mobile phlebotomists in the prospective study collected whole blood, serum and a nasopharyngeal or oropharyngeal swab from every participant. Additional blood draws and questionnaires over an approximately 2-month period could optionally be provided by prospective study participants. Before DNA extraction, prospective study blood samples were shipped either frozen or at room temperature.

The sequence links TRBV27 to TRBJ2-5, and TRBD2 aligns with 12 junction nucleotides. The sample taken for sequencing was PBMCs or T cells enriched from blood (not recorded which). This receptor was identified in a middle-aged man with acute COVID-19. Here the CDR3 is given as CASSLHGLAGLMGQETQYF. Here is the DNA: TGTGCCAGCAGTTTACACGGACTAGCGGGGTTGATGGGCCAAGAGACCCAGTACTTC.